The clone carrying this TCR beta chain was seen only a few times. This record comes from a study of immune heterogeneity within non-small cell lung tumors. Template material for each sample was approximately 0.65 ug of bulk tumor genomic DNA. Several biopsies were spaced far apart within each primary tumor and obtained as surgery took place. Curative operations were performed on patients who had untreated, newly diagnosed non-small cell lung cancer. The CDR3 contains 17 residues. Germline assignment: CDR1 LNHDA and CDR2 SQIVND (reference sequence). Trimming removed 3 bases from V and 1 base from J, with 18 bases in between. Amplifying TCR beta CDR3 involved multiplex PCR carried out with 32 V and 13 J primers. TCRdb called the multiplex PCR reads again in MiXCR, with one record for every CDR3 protein. The table lists about 2,900 distinct CDR3 sequences, approximately 48% of them singletons.

The rearrangement joins TRBV19 to TRBJ1-1, with D possibly being TRBD1 (6 bases). This clonotype was sampled from a woman aged 60-75 years with non-small cell lung cancer. Sequences were obtained from lung tumor tissue. The CDR3 DNA sequence: TGTGCCAGTAGTATTGTACGAGGAGAAGGGGGGAACACTGAAGCTTTCTTT. Encoded protein: CASSIVRGEGGNTEAFF.